The T cell receptor (beta chain) described here comes from a study of cytomegalovirus exposure and HLA in healthy donors. Overall study findings and caveats: Earlier findings revealed that most TCR beta V segments proved productive either about 87% or about 30% of the time. Later analysis reportedly placed an Asian-associated ancestry cluster below the approximately 650-donor mean in N-insertions. A later look showed TCR association rates differing by HLA locus, highest for DRB1 and lowest for HLA-C.

PCR amplification relied on 60 Vbeta primers (plus 13 Jbeta primers). Method: immunoSEQ multiplex PCR; TCRdb's copy keeps in-frame clones and lacks some. This sample has about 190,000 clones, with about 85% found just once. Per germline, CDR1 SGHNT and CDR2 YYREEE (reference sequence). This CDR3 region has 14 residues. Trimming cost V 2 bases and J 5 bases, with 14 bases left between them. For this clone: Its antigen remains unidentified.

The sequence came from a woman in her 50s in good health and CMV-seropositive. Sample: PBMCs. The V and J genes are TRBV5-4 and TRBJ2-7; TRBD1 is a possible D gene (5 bases). The CDR3 DNA follows: TGTGCCAGCAGCTTAGGGCAGGGCTCGAACGAGCAGTACTTC. Translation gives CASSLGQGSNEQYF.